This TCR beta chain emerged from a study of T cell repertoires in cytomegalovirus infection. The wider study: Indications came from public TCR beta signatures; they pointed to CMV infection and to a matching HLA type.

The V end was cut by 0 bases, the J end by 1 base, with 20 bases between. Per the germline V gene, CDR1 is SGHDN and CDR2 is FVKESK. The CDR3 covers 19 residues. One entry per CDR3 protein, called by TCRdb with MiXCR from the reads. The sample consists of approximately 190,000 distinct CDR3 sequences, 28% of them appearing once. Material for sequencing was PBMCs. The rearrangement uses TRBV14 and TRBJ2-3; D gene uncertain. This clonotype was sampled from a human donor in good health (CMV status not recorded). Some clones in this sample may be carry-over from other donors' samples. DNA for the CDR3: TGTGCCAGCAGCCAAGATAAGGCGGCACCTCGCCGGGGCACAGATACGCAGTATTTT. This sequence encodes CASSQDKAAPRRGTDTQYF.